These 4 T cell receptor beta chains came from one sample sequenced in a study of cytotoxic CD8 clonotypes in ibrutinib-treated CLL. Libraries were prepared by immunoSEQ multiplex PCR; TCRdb keeps only in-frame clonotypes and omits some of them. The sample lists some 200,000 clones; over 65% were seen once. The source was PBMCs, collected after 12 months of ibrutinib treatment. Source of these receptors: a human donor with chronic lymphocytic leukemia.

This clone was found once. A clone one base away is much larger, so this may be a read error. Other DNA sequences in the sample encode the same CDR3. V usage is TRBV30 and J usage is TRBJ1-5; D possibly corresponds to TRBD1 (6 bases). CDR3 length: 13 amino acids. Trimming stripped 0 bases from V and 4 bases from J, with 7 bases between. Germline V lookup: CDR1 GTSNPN, CDR2 SVGIG (reference sequence). CDR3 sequence (DNA): TGTGCCTGGAGTGTACAGGGAAATCAGCCCCAGCATTTT. Protein sequence: CAWSVQGNQPQHF.

This chain joins TRBV5-5 and TRBJ2-2; D gene ambiguous. V lost 1 base to trimming and J lost 4 bases, with 11 bases between them. The CDR3 is 15 amino acids. Germline loops: CDR1 SGHKS, CDR2 YYEKEE (reference sequence). The CDR3 bases are TGTGCCAGCAGCTTGATTGTTTTAGGCACCGGGGAGCTGTTTTTT. Protein product: CASSLIVLGTGELFF.

The V call is TRBV7-2, the J call TRBJ2-2; D may be TRBD1 (5 bases). CDR3 length: 15 residues. In germline, CDR1 is SGHTA, CDR2 FQGNSA. Trimming shortened V by 3 bases and J by 0 bases, and 8 bases separated the two germline ends. The CDR3 sequence: CASSLTDSNTGELFF. The CDR3 coding sequence is TGTGCCAGCAGCTTGACAGACTCGAACACCGGGGAGCTGTTTTTT.

This clone was counted a few times. J is TRBJ1-1 and V is TRBV10-3, with 7 positions matching TRBD1. Trimming removed 6 bases from V and 3 bases from J; junction bases left unmatched: 1. Germline V gene data show CDR1 as ENHRY and CDR2 as SYGVKD. This CDR3 comprises 12 residues. CDR3 residues: CAIRDRDTEAFF. DNA for the CDR3: TGTGCCATCAGAGACAGGGACACTGAAGCTTTCTTT.